The clone carrying this T cell receptor beta chain appeared many times. The target antigen is unknown. For TCRbeta, the library was prepared with unique molecular identifiers. TCRdb reprocessed the PCR reads via MiXCR and lists one record per CDR3 protein. The sample has about 460,000 distinct CDR3 sequences, 8% to 11% seen once; the top ten hold around 2.2%. The CDR3 covers 12 residues. CDR1 is SQVTM and CDR2 is ANQGSEA in the germline V gene. Trimming cost V 6 bases and J 7 bases, with 12 bases left between them. The record originates from a study of T-cell reconstitution after alpha-beta-depleted transplantation in children. General study results and limits: Reportedly, only several hundred clones from non-depleted graft cells drove alpha-beta T-cell counts at about two months. Surviving recipient T cells and thymic progenitors underlay high day-60 TCRbeta diversity in some patients.

The chain uses TRBV29-1 and TRBJ1-4; no clear D. The sample in question was PBMCs, obtained before TCRalphabeta/CD19-depleted stem cell transplant. The sequence was collected from a child aged 2 to 10 with inherited bone marrow failure, due to receive a stem cell transplant. CDR3 residues: CSVSDGGEKLFF. For the CDR3, the DNA is TGCAGCGTGTCCGACGGTGGTGAAAAACTGTTTTTT. Looking up the rest from reference TRBV29-1 and TRBJ1-4 gives the full variable domain: SAVISQKPSRDICQRGTSLTIQCQVDSQVTMMFWYRQQPGQSLTLIATANQGSEATYESGFVIDKFPISRPNLTFSTLTVSNMSPEDSSIYLCSVSDGGEKLFFGSGTQLSVL.